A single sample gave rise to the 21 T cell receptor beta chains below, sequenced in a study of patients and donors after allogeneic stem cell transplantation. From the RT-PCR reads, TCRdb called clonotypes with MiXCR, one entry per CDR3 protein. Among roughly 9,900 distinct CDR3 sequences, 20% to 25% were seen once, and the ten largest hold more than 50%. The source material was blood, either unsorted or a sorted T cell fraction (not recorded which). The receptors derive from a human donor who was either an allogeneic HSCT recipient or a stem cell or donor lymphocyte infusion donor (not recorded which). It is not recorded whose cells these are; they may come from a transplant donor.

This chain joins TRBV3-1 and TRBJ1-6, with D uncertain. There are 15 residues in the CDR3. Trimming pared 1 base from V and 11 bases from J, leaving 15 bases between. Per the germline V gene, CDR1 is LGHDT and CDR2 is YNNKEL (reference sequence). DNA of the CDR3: TGTGCCAGCAGCCAAGGCTTGTGGGCATGGACACCCCTCCACTTT. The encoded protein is CASSQGLWAWTPLHF. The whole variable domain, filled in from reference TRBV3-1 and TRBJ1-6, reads DTAVSQTPKYLVTQMGNDKSIKCEQNLGHDTMYWYKQDSKKFLKIMFSYNNKELIINETVPNRFSPKSPDKAHLNLHINSLELGDSAVYFCASSQGLWAWTPLHFGNGTRLTVT.

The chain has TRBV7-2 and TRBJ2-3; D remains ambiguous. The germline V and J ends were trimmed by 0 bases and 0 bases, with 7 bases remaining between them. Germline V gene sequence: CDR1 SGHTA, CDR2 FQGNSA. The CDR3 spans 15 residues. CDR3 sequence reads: CASSLAGLSTDTQYF. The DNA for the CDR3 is TGTGCCAGCAGCTTAGCCGGCCTTAGCACAGATACGCAGTATTTT.

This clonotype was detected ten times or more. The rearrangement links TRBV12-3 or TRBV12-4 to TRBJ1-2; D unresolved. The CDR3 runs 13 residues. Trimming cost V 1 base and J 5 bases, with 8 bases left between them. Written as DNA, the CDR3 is TGTGCCAGCAGTTTAGGGCCTGGGTATGGCTACACCTTC. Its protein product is CASSLGPGYGYTF.

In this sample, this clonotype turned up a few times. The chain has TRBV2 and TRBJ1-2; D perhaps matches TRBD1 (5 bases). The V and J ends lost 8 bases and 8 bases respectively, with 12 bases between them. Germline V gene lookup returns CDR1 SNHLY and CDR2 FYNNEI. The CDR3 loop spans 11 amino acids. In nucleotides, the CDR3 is TGTGCCAGCGGGGGACTGTGGGGCTACACCTTC. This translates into CASGGLWGYTF. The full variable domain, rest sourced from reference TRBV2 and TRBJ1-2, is EPEVTQTPSHQVTQMGQEVILRCVPISNHLYFYWYRQILGQKVEFLVSFYNNEISEKSEIFDDQFSVERPDGSNFTLKIRSTKLEDSAMYFCASGGLWGYTFGSGTRLTVV.

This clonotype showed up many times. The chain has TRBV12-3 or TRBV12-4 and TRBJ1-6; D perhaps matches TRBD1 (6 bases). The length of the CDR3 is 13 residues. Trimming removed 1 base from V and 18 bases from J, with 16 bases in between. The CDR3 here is CASSLEYRARAHF. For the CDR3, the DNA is TGTGCCAGCAGTTTAGAGTACAGGGCCCGGGCCCACTTT.

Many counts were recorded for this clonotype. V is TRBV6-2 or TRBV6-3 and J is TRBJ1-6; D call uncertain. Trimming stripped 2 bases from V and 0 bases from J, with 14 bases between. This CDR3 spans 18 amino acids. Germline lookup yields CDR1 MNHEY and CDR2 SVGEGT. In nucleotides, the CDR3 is TGTGCCAGCAGTTACGGAACAGCCAAGAGCTCCTATAATTCACCCCTCCACTTT. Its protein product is CASSYGTAKSSYNSPLHF.

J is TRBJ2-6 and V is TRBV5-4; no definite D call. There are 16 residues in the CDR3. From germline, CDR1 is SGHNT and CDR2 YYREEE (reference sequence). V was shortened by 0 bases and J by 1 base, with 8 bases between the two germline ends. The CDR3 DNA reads TGTGCCAGCAGCTTGGAAATGATGTCTGGGGCCAACGTCCTGACTTTC. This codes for CASSLEMMSGANVLTF.

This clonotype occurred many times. The CDR3 sequence is CSVAGQRFEAFF. DNA of the CDR3: TGCAGCGTTGCTGGACAGAGGTTTGAAGCTTTCTTT. The rearrangement joins TRBV29-1 to TRBJ1-1, with D possibly being TRBD1 (6 bases). With 4 bases removed from V and 7 bases from J, the gap between germline ends came to 13 bases. The CDR3 consists of 12 residues. In germline, CDR1 is SQVTM, CDR2 ANQGSEA.

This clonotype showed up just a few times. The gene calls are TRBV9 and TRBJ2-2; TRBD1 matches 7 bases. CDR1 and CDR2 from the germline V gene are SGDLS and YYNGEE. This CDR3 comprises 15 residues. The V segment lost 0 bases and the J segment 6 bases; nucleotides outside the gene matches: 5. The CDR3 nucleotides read TGTGCCAGCAGCGTAGTAAATACAGGGGCCGGGGAGCTGTTTTTT. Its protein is CASSVVNTGAGELFF.

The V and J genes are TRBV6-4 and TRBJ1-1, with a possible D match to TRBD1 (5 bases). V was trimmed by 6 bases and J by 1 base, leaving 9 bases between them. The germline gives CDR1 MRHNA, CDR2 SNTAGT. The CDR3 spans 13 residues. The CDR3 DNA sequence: TGTGCCAGCAGCCGAGACAGGAACACTGAAGCTTTCTTT. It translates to CASSRDRNTEAFF.

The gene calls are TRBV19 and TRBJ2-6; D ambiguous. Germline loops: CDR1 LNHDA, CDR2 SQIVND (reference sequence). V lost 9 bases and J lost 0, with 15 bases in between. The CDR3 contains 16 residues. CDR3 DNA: TGTGCCAGCCGAGCCAAAGACGGCTCTGGGGCCAACGTCCTGACTTTC. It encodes CASRAKDGSGANVLTF.

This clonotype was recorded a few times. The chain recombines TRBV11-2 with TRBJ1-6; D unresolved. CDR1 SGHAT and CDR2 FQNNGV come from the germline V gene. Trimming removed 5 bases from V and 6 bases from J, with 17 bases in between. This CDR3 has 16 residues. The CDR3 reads CASSRPLGRSNSPLHF. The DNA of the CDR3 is TGTGCCAGCAGCCGGCCCTTAGGCAGGAGTAATTCACCCCTCCACTTT.

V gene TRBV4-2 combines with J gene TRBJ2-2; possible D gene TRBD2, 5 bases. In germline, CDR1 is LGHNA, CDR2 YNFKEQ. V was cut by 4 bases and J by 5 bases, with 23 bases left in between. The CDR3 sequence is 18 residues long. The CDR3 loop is CASSPLGILAVVTGELFF. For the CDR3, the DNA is TGTGCCAGCAGCCCTTTGGGTATTCTAGCAGTTGTAACCGGGGAGCTGTTTTTT.

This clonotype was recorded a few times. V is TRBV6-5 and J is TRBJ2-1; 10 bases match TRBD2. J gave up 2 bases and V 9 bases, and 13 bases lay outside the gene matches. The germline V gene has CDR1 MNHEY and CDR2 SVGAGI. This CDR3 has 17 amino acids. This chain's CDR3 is CASRGAGGRFTYNEQFF. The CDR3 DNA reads TGTGCCAGTAGGGGAGCGGGGGGGCGGTTTACCTACAATGAGCAGTTCTTC.

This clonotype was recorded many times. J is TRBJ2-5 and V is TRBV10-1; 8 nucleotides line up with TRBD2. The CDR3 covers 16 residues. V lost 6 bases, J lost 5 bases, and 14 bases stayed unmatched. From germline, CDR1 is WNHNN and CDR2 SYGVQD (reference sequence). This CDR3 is CASSPGESGGSETQYF. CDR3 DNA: TGCGCCAGCAGCCCGGGGGAGAGCGGGGGTTCGGAGACCCAGTACTTC.

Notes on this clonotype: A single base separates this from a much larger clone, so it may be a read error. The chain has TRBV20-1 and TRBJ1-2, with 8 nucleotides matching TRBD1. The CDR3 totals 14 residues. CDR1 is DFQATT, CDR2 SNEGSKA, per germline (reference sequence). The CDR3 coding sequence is TGCAGTGCTCCGGACAGGGCTGCTAACTATAGCTACACCTTC. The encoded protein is CSAPDRAANYSYTF.

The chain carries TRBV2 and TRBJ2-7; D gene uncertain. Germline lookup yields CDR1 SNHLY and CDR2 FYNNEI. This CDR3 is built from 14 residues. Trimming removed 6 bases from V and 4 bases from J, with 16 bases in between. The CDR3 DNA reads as TGTGCCAGCAGCCGCGGCACAACCGATTACGAGCAGTACTTC. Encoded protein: CASSRGTTDYEQYF.

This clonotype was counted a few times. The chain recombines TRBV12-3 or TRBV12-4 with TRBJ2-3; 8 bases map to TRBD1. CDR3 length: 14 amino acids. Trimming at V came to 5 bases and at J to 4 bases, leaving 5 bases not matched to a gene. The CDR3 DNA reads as TGTGCCAGCAGTCCTGGACAGGGATCAGATACGCAGTATTTT. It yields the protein CASSPGQGSDTQYF.

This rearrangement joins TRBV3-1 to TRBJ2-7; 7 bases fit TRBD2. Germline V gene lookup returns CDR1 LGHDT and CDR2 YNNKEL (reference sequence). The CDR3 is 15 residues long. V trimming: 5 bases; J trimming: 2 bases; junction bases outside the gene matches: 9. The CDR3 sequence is CASSSRAGPPYEQYF. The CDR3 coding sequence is TGTGCCAGCAGCTCCCGAGCGGGGCCTCCCTACGAGCAGTACTTC.

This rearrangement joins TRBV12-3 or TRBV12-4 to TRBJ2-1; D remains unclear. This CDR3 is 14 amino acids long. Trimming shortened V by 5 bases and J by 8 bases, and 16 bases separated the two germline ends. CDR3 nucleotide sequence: TGTGCCAGCAGTCCGGGCCTGAAGGGTTATGAGCAGTTCTTC. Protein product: CASSPGLKGYEQFF.

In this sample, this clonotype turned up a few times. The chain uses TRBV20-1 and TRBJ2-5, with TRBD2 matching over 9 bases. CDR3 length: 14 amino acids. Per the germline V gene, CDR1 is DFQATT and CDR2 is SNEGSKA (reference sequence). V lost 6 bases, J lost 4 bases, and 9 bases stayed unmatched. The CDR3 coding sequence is TGCAGTGCGACTTGGGCGGGGGGGCGAGAGACCCAGTACTTC. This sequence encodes CSATWAGGRETQYF.